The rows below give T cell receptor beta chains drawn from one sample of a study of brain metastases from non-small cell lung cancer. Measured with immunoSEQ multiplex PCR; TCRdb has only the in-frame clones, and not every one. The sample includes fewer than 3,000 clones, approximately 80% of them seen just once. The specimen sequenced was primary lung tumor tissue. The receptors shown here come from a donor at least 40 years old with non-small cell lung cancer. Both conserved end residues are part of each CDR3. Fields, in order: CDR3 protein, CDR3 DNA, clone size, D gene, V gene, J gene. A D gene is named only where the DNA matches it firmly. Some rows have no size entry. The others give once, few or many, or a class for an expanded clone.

CASSLDEVSNEQFF	TGTGCCAGCAGCTTAGATGAAGTGAGCAATGAGCAGTTCTTC	.	.	TRBV7-6	TRBJ2-1
CASSFAPDRAEQYF	TGTGCCAGCTCGTTTGCCCCAGACAGGGCCGAGCAGTACTTC	.	TRBD1	TRBV6-1	TRBJ2-7
CASSELGQGLNIQYF	TGTGCCAGCAGTGAATTGGGACAGGGTCTCAACATTCAGTACTTC	once	TRBD1	TRBV6-1	TRBJ2-4
CATGVKGRNEQYF	TGTGCCACCGGGGTAAAGGGAAGGAACGAGCAGTACTTC	.	.	TRBV24-1	TRBJ2-7
CASSYRGRDVQPQHF	TGTGCCAGCAGTTACAGGGGCCGCGACGTTCAGCCCCAGCATTTT	.	TRBD1	TRBV28	TRBJ1-5
CASSLRIRPMNTEAFF	TGTGCCAGCAGCTTACGGATAAGGCCCATGAACACTGAAGCTTTCTTT	.	.	TRBV7-2	TRBJ1-1
CASSLLTLQDKNIQYF	TGTGCCAGCAGTTTATTGACACTTCAAGACAAAAACATTCAGTACTTC	.	.	TRBV28	TRBJ2-4
CASSIFSGGSTDTQYF	TGTGCCAGCAGCATTTTCAGCGGGGGGAGCACAGATACGCAGTATTTT	large	TRBD2	TRBV7-2	TRBJ2-3
CAWSSQNEKLFF	TGTGCCTGGAGTTCCCAGAATGAAAAACTGTTTTTT	.	.	TRBV30	TRBJ1-4
CASSSSGLEAFF	TGTGCCAGCAGTTCATCGGGGCTTGAAGCTTTCTTT	few	.	TRBV2	TRBJ1-1
CSVVAGLSYEQYF	TGCAGCGTTGTAGCGGGTCTCTCCTACGAGCAGTACTTC	.	TRBD2	TRBV29-1	TRBJ2-7
CASSFLGQGAYEQYF	TGTGCCAGCAGTTTTCTCGGACAGGGGGCTTACGAGCAGTACTTC	.	TRBD1	TRBV28	TRBJ2-7
CASSPRVSQGEETQYF	TGTGCCAGCTCACCACGAGTGAGTCAGGGGGAAGAGACCCAGTACTTC	.	TRBD1	TRBV18	TRBJ2-5
CASSQDTGTANEKLFF	TGCGCCAGCAGCCAAGATACCGGCACAGCTAATGAAAAACTGTTTTTT	.	.	TRBV4-3	TRBJ1-4
CASSSGTGKIEPEAFF	TGTGCCAGCAGCTCCGGGACAGGGAAGATAGAACCTGAAGCTTTCTTT	.	TRBD1	TRBV7-9	TRBJ1-1
CASSYRATYEQYF	TGTGCCAGCAGTTACAGGGCCACCTACGAGCAGTACTTC	.	.	TRBV6-5	TRBJ2-7
CAISESANGEKLFF	TGTGCCATCAGTGAGTCGGCGAACGGTGAAAAACTGTTTTTT	.	.	TRBV10-3	TRBJ1-4
CASSVGTSSNQPQHF	TGTGCCAGCAGCGTAGGGACAAGTAGCAATCAGCCCCAGCATTTT	.	.	TRBV9	TRBJ1-5
CASSRGGQEDTGELFF	TGCGCCAGCAGTCGGGGGGGACAGGAGGACACCGGGGAGCTGTTTTTT	once	.	TRBV5-1	TRBJ2-2
CASSSPGGDYGYTF	TGTGCCAGTAGTTCCCCAGGGGGTGACTATGGCTACACTTTC	.	TRBD1	TRBV19	TRBJ1-2
CAISDPRTGGEQYF	TGTGCCATCAGTGACCCTCGGACAGGCGGGGAGCAGTACTTC	.	TRBD1	TRBV10-3	TRBJ2-7
CASSQGQETDTQYF	TGTGCCAGCAGCCAAGGACAGGAGACAGATACGCAGTATTTT	.	.	TRBV14	TRBJ2-3
CASSRDRESGYTF	TGTGCCAGCTCCCGTGACAGGGAGAGTGGCTACACCTTC	.	TRBD1	TRBV18	TRBJ1-2
CATGTGNTEAFF	TGTGCCACCGGGACAGGGAACACTGAAGCTTTCTTT	.	TRBD1	TRBV10-3	TRBJ1-1